This T cell receptor (beta chain) was sequenced for a study of blood T cell repertoires in COVID-19. TCRdb's copy holds only in-frame clones and misses some; the assay was immunoSEQ multiplex PCR. Found here are more than 200,000 clones, around four fifths of them singletons; the top ten hold roughly a tenth. One Seattle source followed patients from active infection through their disease course. In germline, CDR1 is DFQATT, CDR2 SNEGSKA (reference sequence). The V and J ends lost 3 bases and 6 bases respectively, with 15 bases between them. The CDR3 totals 13 residues. The TCR comes from a woman aged 80 or older with COVID-19, enrolled during active disease. The chain uses TRBV20-1 and TRBJ2-7, with a possible D match to TRBD1 (6 bases). Sequenced material: peripheral blood. CDR3 region: CSASSWTEGEQYF. CDR3 DNA sequence: TGCAGTGCTAGTTCCTGGACAGAAGGCGAGCAGTACTTC.